At least ten counts were recorded for the clone carrying this TCR beta chain. This sample is drawn from a study of spatial heterogeneity in lung cancer. With V trimmed by 3 bases and J by 6 bases, 7 bases remained unmatched. Germline V gives CDR1 MNHEY, CDR2 SMNVEV (reference sequence). This CDR3 is 17 amino acids long. One entry per CDR3 protein, called by TCRdb with MiXCR from the 5' RACE reads. Of 25,000 or so distinct CDR3 sequences in the sample, about 6.3% were seen once. Noted time point: blood at routine non-recurrence follow-up after resection. TCRs were sequenced from unsorted whole RNA of tumor, nontumor lung or PBMC.

Sequences were derived from PBMCs, sampled at follow-up. V gene TRBV27 combines with J gene TRBJ2-3; TRBD2 matches at 15 bases. The sequence derives from a male donor with early-stage non-small cell lung cancer. CDR3 sequence reads: CASSFSGTSGGMDTQYF. In nucleotides, the CDR3 is TGTGCCAGCAGTTTCTCCGGGACTAGCGGGGGGATGGATACGCAGTATTTT.